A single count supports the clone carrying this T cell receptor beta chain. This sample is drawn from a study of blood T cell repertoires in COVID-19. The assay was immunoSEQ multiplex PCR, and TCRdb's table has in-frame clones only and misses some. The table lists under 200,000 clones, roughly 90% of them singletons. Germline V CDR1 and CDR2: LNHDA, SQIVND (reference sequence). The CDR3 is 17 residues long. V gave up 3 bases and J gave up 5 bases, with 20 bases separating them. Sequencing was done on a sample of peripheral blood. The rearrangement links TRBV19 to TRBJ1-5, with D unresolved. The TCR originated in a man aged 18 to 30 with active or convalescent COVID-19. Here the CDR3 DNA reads TGTGCCAGTAGTATCCCCGCCGGGGTTCCGAGGGATCAGCCCCAGCATTTT. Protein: CASSIPAGVPRDQPQHF.